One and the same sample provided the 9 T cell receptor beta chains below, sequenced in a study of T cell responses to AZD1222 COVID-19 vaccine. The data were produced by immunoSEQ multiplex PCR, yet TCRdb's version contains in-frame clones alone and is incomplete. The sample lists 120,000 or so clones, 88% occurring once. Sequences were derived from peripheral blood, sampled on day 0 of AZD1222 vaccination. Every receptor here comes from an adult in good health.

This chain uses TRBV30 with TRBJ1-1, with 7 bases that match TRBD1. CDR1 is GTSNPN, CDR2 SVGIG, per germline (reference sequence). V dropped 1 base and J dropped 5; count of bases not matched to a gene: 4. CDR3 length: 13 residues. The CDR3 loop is CAWSAQGWTEAFF. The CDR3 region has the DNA TGTGCCTGGAGTGCACAGGGGTGGACTGAAGCTTTCTTT.

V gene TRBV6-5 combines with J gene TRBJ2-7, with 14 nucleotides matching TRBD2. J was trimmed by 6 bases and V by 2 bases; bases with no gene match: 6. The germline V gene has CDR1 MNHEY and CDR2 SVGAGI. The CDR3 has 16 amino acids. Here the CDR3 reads CASSYPTSGRAGEQYF. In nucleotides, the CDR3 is TGTGCCAGCAGTTACCCGACTAGCGGGAGGGCGGGCGAGCAGTACTTC.

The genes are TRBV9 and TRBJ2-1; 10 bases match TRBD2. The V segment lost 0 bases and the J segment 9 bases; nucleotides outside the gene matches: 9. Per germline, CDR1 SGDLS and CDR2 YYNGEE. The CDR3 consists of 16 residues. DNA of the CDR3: TGTGCCAGCAGCGTAGGGGCCAGCGGGGGGGTAGGTGAGCAGTTCTTC. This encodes CASSVGASGGVGEQFF.

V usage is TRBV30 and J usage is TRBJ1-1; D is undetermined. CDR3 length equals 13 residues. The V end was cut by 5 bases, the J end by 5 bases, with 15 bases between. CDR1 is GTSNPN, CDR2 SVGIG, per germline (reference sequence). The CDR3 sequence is CAWLPQGWTEAFF. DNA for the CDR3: TGTGCCTGGCTGCCACAAGGGTGGACTGAAGCTTTCTTT.

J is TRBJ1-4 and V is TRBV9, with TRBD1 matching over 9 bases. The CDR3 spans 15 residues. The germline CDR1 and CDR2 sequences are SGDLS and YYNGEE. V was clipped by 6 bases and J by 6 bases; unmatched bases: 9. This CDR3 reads CASTRGGTGYEKLFF. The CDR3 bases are TGTGCCAGCACTAGGGGAGGGACAGGGTATGAAAAACTGTTTTTT.

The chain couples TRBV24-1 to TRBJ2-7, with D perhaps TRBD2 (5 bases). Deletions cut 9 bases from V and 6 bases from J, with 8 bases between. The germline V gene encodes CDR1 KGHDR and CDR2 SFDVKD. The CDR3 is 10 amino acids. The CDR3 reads CATEDFEQYF. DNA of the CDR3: TGTGCCACCGAGGACTTCGAGCAGTACTTC.

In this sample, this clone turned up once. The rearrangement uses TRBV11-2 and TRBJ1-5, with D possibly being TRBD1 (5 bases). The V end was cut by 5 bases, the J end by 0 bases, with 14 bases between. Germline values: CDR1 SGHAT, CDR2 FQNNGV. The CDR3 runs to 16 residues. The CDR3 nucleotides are TGTGCCAGCAGCGAGGGACGGATATTTAGCAATCAGCCCCAGCATTTT. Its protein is CASSEGRIFSNQPQHF. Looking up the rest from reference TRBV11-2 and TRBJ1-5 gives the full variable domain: EAGVAQSPRYKIIEKRQSVAFWCNPISGHATLYWYQQILGQGPKLLIQFQNNGVVDDSQLPKDRFSAERLKGVDSTLKIQPAKLEDSAVYLCASSEGRIFSNQPQHFGDGTRLSIL.

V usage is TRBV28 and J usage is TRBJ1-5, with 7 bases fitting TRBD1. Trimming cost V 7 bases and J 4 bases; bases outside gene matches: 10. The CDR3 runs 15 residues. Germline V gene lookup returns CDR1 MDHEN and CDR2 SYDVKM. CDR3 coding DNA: TGTGCCAGCACCTCGGGGGTGGGACAGAATCAGCCCCAGCATTTT. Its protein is CASTSGVGQNQPQHF. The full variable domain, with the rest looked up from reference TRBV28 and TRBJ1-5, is DVKVTQSSRYLVKRTGEKVFLECVQDMDHENMFWYRQDPGLGLRLIYFSYDVKMKEKGDIPEGYSVSREKKERFSLILESASTNQTSMYLCASTSGVGQNQPQHFGDGTRLSIL.

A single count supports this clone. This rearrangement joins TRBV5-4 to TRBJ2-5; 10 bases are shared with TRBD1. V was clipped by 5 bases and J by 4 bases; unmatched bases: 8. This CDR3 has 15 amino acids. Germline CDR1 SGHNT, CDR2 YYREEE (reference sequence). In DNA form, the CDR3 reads TGTGCCAGCAGGTCGGTGACAGGGGGCTTAGAGACCCAGTACTTC. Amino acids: CASRSVTGGLETQYF.